The entry that follows covers one TCR beta chain sequence. These data originate in a study of technical replicates of blood from a handful of donors. V was trimmed by 8 bases and J by 2 bases, leaving 10 bases between them. Germline V CDR1 and CDR2: SGHVS, FNYEAQ. This CDR3 region has 13 residues. The repertoire was sequenced with immunoSEQ multiplex PCR; TCRdb's copy has only in-frame clones and lacks some. The table shows about 79,000 clones, with more than 90% occurring only once. This TCR derives from a human donor in good health. Some clones in this sample may be carry-over from other donors' samples. The V call is TRBV7-6, the J call TRBJ2-1; possible D gene TRBD2, 6 bases. Input material: T cells isolated from PBMCs. CDR3 protein: CASGGGTYNEQFF. CDR3 coding DNA: TGTGCCAGCGGAGGCGGGACCTACAATGAGCAGTTCTTC.